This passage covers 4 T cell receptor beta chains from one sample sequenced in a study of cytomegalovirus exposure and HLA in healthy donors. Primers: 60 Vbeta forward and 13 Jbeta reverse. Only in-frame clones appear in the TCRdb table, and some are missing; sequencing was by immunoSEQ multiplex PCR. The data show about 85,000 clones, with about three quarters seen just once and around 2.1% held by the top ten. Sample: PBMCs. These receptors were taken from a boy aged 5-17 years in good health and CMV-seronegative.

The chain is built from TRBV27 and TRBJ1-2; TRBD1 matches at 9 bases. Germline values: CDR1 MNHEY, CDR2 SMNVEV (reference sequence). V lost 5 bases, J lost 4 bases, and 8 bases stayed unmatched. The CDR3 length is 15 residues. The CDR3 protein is CASSPDRGAPYGYTF. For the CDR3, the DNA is TGTGCCAGCAGTCCGGACAGGGGCGCTCCCTATGGCTACACCTTC.

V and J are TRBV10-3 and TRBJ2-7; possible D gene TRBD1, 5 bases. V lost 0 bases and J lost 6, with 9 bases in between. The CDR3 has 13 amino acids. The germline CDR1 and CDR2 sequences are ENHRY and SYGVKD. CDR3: CAISESTRGEQYF. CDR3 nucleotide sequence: TGTGCCATCAGTGAGTCGACAAGGGGCGAGCAGTACTTC.

In DNA form, the CDR3 reads TGTGCCAGCAGTAGAACAGGGTCCGAGCAGTACTTC. As protein: CASSRTGSEQYF. V is TRBV6-1 and J is TRBJ2-7, with a weak D call TRBD1 (6 bases). Looked up from germline, CDR1 is MNHNS and CDR2 is SASEGT. CDR3 size: 12 residues. Trimming stripped 5 bases from V and 6 bases from J, with 11 bases between.

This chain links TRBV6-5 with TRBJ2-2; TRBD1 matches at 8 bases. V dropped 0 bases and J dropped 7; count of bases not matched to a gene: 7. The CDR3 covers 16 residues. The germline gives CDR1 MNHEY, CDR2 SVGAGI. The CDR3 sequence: CASSYSPGGGGGELFF. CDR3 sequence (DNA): TGTGCCAGCAGTTACTCACCAGGGGGCGGTGGCGGGGAGCTGTTTTTT.